Reported below is one T cell receptor (beta chain). PCR or immunohistochemistry showed mismatch repair deficiency in every enrolled patient. TCRs were sequenced from three patients responding to pembrolizumab. Deletions cut 4 bases from V and 2 bases from J, with 11 bases between. The CDR3 has 14 residues. The germline gives CDR1 SGHDN, CDR2 FVKESK. This record belongs to a study of PD-1 blockade in mismatch repair-deficient tumors. TCRdb's copy holds only in-frame clones and misses some; the assay was immunoSEQ multiplex PCR. The table records some 110,000 clones, over 60% of them present only once. V usage is TRBV14 and J usage is TRBJ2-5; D gene uncertain. The TCR was taken from an adult with mismatch repair-deficient cancer. The source material was peripheral blood, sampled around 60 weeks after starting pembrolizumab. CDR3: CASSPRGSQETQYF. The CDR3 DNA reads TGTGCCAGCAGCCCCCGCGGCAGTCAAGAGACCCAGTACTTC.